Presented here are 10 T cell receptor beta chains from one specimen sequenced in a study of OX40 agonist ivuxolimab in advanced cancers. Using immunoSEQ multiplex PCR, the repertoire was profiled, and TCRdb retains in-frame clones only, with some absent. The sample consists of tens of thousands of clones, about nine tenths of them appearing once. The sample in question was CD4+ or CD8+ T cells sorted from blood, obtained in a trial of the OX40 agonist ivuxolimab. All receptors derive from an adult with an advanced solid tumor such as melanoma, head and neck, liver or kidney cancer.

The J gene is TRBJ1-1, the V gene TRBV10-1, with D possibly matching TRBD1 (6 bases). Trimming took off 6 bases at V and 5 bases at J, with 13 bases between the two ends. This CDR3 contains 13 residues. Germline CDR1 and CDR2: WNHNN and SYGVQD (reference sequence). The CDR3 DNA is TGCGCCAGCAGCTCAGGGGTCAGTACTGAAGCTTTCTTT. It encodes CASSSGVSTEAFF.

The chain uses TRBV27 and TRBJ2-7, with TRBD2 matching 10 bases. Germline trimming cut 0 bases from V and 0 bases from J; bases unmatched to any gene: 5. The CDR3 contains 17 residues. Germline lookup yields CDR1 MNHEY and CDR2 SMNVEV (reference sequence). The CDR3 spells CASSLSLRLAGSYEQYF. The CDR3 DNA reads as TGTGCCAGCAGTTTATCGCTGAGACTAGCGGGCTCCTACGAGCAGTACTTC.

Concerning this clone itself: In the same sample, other DNA sequences code for this CDR3. The genes are TRBV27 and TRBJ2-1; TRBD2 matches 12 bases. The junction had 5 bases not matched to a gene; V was cut back by 4 bases and J by 7 bases. The CDR3 extends over 15 amino acids. CDR1 MNHEY and CDR2 SMNVEV come from the germline V gene (reference sequence). The CDR3 sequence is CASSSGLAGLNEQFF. DNA for the CDR3: TGTGCCAGCAGTTCGGGACTAGCGGGCCTAAATGAGCAGTTCTTC.

The chain has TRBV10-2 and TRBJ1-1, with 8 bases lining up with TRBD1. There are 15 residues in the CDR3. V was pared by 5 bases and J by 0 bases, with 5 bases of the junction left unmatched. Germline values: CDR1 WSHSY, CDR2 SAAADI. The CDR3 here is CASSIHRGVNTEAFF. CDR3 sequence (DNA): TGCGCCAGCAGTATTCACAGGGGGGTGAACACTGAAGCTTTCTTT.

CDR3 amino acids: CASSTRQGTRETQYF. In DNA, the CDR3 is TGTGCCAGCAGTACCCGACAGGGGACCCGAGAGACCCAGTACTTC. The J gene is TRBJ2-5, the V gene TRBV28; 8 bases map to TRBD1. V trimming: 5 bases; J trimming: 4 bases; junction bases outside the gene matches: 9. The germline V gene has CDR1 MDHEN and CDR2 SYDVKM. The CDR3 totals 15 residues.

This clone was found a few times. The V gene is TRBV19, the J gene TRBJ1-1, with D possibly being TRBD1 (6 bases). Trimming removed 10 bases from V and 1 base from J, with 13 bases in between. The CDR3 extends over 13 amino acids. Per the germline V gene, CDR1 is LNHDA and CDR2 is SQIVND (reference sequence). CDR3 in amino acids: CATWDISNTEAFF. The CDR3 coding sequence is TGTGCCACTTGGGACATTTCGAACACTGAAGCTTTCTTT.

CDR3 region: CASSYQGNTGELFF. In DNA, the CDR3 is TGTGCCAGCAGTTACCAGGGGAACACCGGGGAGCTGTTTTTT. The chain has TRBV27 and TRBJ2-2; possibly TRBD1 for D (5 bases). In germline, CDR1 is MNHEY, CDR2 SMNVEV (reference sequence). This CDR3 contains 14 residues. V gave up 4 bases and J gave up 1 base, with 7 bases separating them.

The chain employs TRBV5-1 and TRBJ2-7; D gene ambiguous. The CDR3 loop spans 12 amino acids. The germline V gene has CDR1 SGHRS and CDR2 YFSETQ. Trimming removed 4 bases from V and 3 bases from J, with 8 bases in between. CDR3 sequence: CASSPDGYEQYF. DNA for the CDR3: TGCGCCAGCAGCCCGGACGGCTACGAGCAGTACTTC.

This clone has more than one count but fewer than ten. The chain combines TRBV2 with TRBJ1-2; D is possibly TRBD1 (5 bases). The CDR3 contains 11 residues. V lost 7 bases and J 3 bases, leaving 6 bases between the germline ends. The germline V gene encodes CDR1 SNHLY and CDR2 FYNNEI. For the CDR3, the DNA is TGTGCCAGCAAGACAGACTATGGCTACACCTTC. Translation: CASKTDYGYTF.

This sequence joins TRBV27 and TRBJ2-7; TRBD2 is a possible D gene (5 bases). CDR1 and CDR2 from the germline V gene are MNHEY and SMNVEV (reference sequence). The CDR3 covers 14 residues. V was trimmed by 5 bases and J by 1 base, leaving 12 bases between them. The CDR3 DNA reads as TGTGCCAGCAGTCCCAGGACTGCATCCTACGAGCAGTACTTC. Translated: CASSPRTASYEQYF.